Each of the 12 T cell receptor beta chains below was sequenced from the same sample in a study of blood T cell repertoires in COVID-19 (dated by TCRdb to about 2020). The receptor library was made with the immunoSEQ multiplex PCR assay. TCRdb holds this immuneACCESS table with in-frame rearrangements only. Some clones are missing; in checked studies, unresolved V genes explain under half, and the rest has no known cause. For this sample the table gives about 250,000 clones, of which approximately 86% were detected only once. The top ten clonotypes cover around 5.5% of the sample. Sequenced input: peripheral blood. Every receptor here comes from a human donor in a cohort sampled during active COVID-19.

This clone has ten or more counts. The chain recombines TRBV12-3 or TRBV12-4 with TRBJ1-2; perhaps TRBD1 as D (5 bases). Trimming left V 6 bases short and J 4 bases short, with 12 bases between. CDR3 length: 13 amino acids. The CDR3 loop is CASRKQELYGYTF. CDR3 DNA sequence: TGTGCCAGCAGGAAACAGGAACTCTATGGCTACACCTTC.

This sequence joins TRBV5-1 and TRBJ1-2; the match to TRBD1 covers 9 bases. The CDR3 spans 16 residues. The trim removed 3 bases at V and 3 bases at J, leaving 9 bases unmatched. Per the germline V gene, CDR1 is SGHRS and CDR2 is YFSETQ. CDR3 sequence (DNA): TGCGCCAGCAGCTGGGGAGCTCGACAGGGGGACTATGGCTACACCTTC. It specifies CASSWGARQGDYGYTF.

This clone was found a few times. J is TRBJ1-3 and V is TRBV2, with D possibly being TRBD1 (5 bases). The CDR3 sequence is 13 residues long. V was cut by 4 bases and J by 5 bases, with 9 bases left in between. CDR1 is SNHLY and CDR2 is FYNNEI in the germline V gene. The CDR3 loop is CASSARVRNTIYF. The CDR3 bases are TGTGCCAGCAGTGCCAGGGTTAGAAACACCATATATTTT.

The chain uses TRBV25-1 and TRBJ1-4; D gene uncertain. Germline V lookup: CDR1 MGHDK, CDR2 SYGVNS. The V end lost 1 base, the J end lost 0 bases, and 12 bases lay between the germline ends. The CDR3 loop spans 17 amino acids. The CDR3 loop is CASSEFRTTPTNEKLFF. CDR3 DNA: TGTGCCAGCAGTGAATTCCGAACGACTCCAACTAATGAAAAACTGTTTTTT.

V and J are TRBV30 and TRBJ1-6; 11 bases match TRBD1. There are 15 residues in the CDR3. Germline-derived CDR1 and CDR2 are GTSNPN and SVGIG (reference sequence). V lost 1 base to trimming and J lost 5 bases; unmatched junction nucleotides: 1. The CDR3 reads CAWSGTGGDNSPLHF. DNA of the CDR3: TGTGCCTGGAGTGGGACAGGGGGCGATAATTCACCCCTCCACTTT.

This rearrangement joins TRBV27 to TRBJ1-1; D possibly corresponds to TRBD1 (6 bases). The CDR3 has 14 amino acids. Germline V gene sequence: CDR1 MNHEY, CDR2 SMNVEV (reference sequence). The germline V and J ends were trimmed by 3 bases and 3 bases, with 11 bases remaining between them. For the CDR3, the DNA is TGTGCCAGCAGTTTGGCGGGGGGGCACACTGAAGCTTTCTTT. Translated: CASSLAGGHTEAFF.

The chain uses TRBV19 and TRBJ2-1, with TRBD2 matching over 9 bases. J was trimmed by 5 bases and V by 1 base; bases with no gene match: 9. The CDR3 spans 17 residues. Per germline, CDR1 LNHDA and CDR2 SQIVND (reference sequence). CDR3 coding DNA: TGTGCCAGTAGTATAGCGGGTAGCGGGAGTAGCGACAATGAGCAGTTCTTC. The encoded protein is CASSIAGSGSSDNEQFF.

The chain employs TRBV27 and TRBJ2-7; the match to TRBD2 covers 10 bases. The CDR3 has 15 residues. Unmatched junction bases numbered 4, after V lost 3 bases and J lost 2 bases. Germline lookup yields CDR1 MNHEY and CDR2 SMNVEV (reference sequence). The CDR3 coding sequence is TGTGCCAGCAGTTTGGGGAGCGGGAGGGCCTACGAGCAGTACTTC. This encodes CASSLGSGRAYEQYF.

This clone was observed a few times. The V gene is TRBV28, the J gene TRBJ1-1; the D gene is possibly TRBD1 (5 bases). CDR1 is MDHEN and CDR2 is SYDVKM in the germline V gene. Trimming cost V 4 bases and J 6 bases, with 15 bases left between them. The CDR3 has 14 residues. The CDR3 DNA is TGTGCCAGCAGTTCCCAGCGACAGCCGTCTGAAGCTTTCTTT. This translates into CASSSQRQPSEAFF.

This rearrangement joins TRBV19 to TRBJ1-1; no clear D. Germline V lookup: CDR1 LNHDA, CDR2 SQIVND (reference sequence). The CDR3 has 12 residues. Trimming left V 4 bases short and J 5 bases short, with 8 bases between. The CDR3 loop is CASSSRKTEAFF. DNA of the CDR3: TGTGCCAGTAGTAGCAGGAAAACTGAAGCTTTCTTT.

This chain connects TRBV4-2 to TRBJ1-6, with D unclear. The CDR3 loop spans 14 amino acids. The V and J ends lost 6 bases and 1 base respectively, with 7 bases between them. The germline V gene has CDR1 LGHNA and CDR2 YNFKEQ. DNA for the CDR3: TGTGCCAGCAGAGAGGGTTCCTATAATTCACCCCTCCACTTT. It codes for CASREGSYNSPLHF.

This clone has a handful of counts. The chain joins TRBV4-1 to TRBJ2-5, with D possibly TRBD1 on 6 matching bases. Germline lookup yields CDR1 MGHRA and CDR2 YSYEKL. Trimming took off 1 base at V and 5 bases at J, with 20 bases between the two ends. CDR3 length equals 17 residues. Here the CDR3 DNA reads TGCGCCAGCAGCCAAGGTCGATTATCAGGGGCCGGGGAGACCCAGTACTTC. Protein: CASSQGRLSGAGETQYF.